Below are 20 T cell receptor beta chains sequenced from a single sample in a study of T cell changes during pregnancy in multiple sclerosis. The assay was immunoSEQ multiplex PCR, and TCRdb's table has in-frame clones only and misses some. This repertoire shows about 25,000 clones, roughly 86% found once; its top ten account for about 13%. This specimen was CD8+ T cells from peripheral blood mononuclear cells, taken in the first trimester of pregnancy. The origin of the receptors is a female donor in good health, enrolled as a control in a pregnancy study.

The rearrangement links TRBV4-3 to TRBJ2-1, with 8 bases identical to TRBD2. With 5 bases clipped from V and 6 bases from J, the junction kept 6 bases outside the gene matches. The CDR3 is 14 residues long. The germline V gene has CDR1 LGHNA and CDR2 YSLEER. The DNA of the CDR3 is TGCGCCAGCAGCTTAGCGGGATCCCCCAATGAGCAGTTCTTC. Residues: CASSLAGSPNEQFF.

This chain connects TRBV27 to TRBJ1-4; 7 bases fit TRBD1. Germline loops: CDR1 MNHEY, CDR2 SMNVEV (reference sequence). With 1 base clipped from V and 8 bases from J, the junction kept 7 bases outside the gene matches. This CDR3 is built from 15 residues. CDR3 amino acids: CASSLLGQEGEKLFF. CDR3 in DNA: TGTGCCAGCAGTTTATTAGGACAGGAGGGGGAAAAACTGTTTTTT.

CDR3 protein: CASNGQGVGEQYF. As DNA, the CDR3 is TGTGCCAGCAACGGACAGGGGGTGGGTGAGCAGTACTTC. The J gene is TRBJ2-7, the V gene TRBV6-5, with 10 bases matching TRBD1. With V trimmed by 7 bases and J by 7 bases, 7 bases remained unmatched. The V gene's germline CDR1 is MNHEY and CDR2 SVGAGI. The CDR3 runs to 13 residues.

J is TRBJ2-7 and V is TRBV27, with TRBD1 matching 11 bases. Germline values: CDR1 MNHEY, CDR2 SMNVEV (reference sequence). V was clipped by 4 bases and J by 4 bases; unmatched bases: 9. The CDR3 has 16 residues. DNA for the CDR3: TGTGCCAGCAGTTCTAGGACAGGGGGCCCGTTTTACGAGCAGTACTTC. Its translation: CASSSRTGGPFYEQYF.

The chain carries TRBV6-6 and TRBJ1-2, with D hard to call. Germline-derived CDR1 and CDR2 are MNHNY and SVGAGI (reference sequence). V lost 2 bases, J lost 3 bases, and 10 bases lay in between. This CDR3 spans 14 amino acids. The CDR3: CASSYERSYYGYTF. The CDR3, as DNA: TGTGCCAGCAGTTACGAGCGATCTTACTATGGCTACACCTTC.

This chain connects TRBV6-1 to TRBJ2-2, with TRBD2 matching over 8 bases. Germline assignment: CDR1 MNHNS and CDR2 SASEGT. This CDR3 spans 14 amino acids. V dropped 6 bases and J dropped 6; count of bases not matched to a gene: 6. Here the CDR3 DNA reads TGTGCCAGCAGCGGGGGGGAGGAGCCCGGGGAGCTGTTTTTT. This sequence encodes CASSGGEEPGELFF.

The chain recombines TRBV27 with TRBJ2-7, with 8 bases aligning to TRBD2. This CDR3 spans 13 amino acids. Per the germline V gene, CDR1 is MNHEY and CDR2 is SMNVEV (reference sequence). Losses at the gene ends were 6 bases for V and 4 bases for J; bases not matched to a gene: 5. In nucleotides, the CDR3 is TGTGCCAGCAGAGGAACGGGGGGGTACGAGCAGTACTTC. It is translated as CASRGTGGYEQYF.

CDR3 amino acids: CASSPVSGRSTGELFF. The CDR3 DNA is TGTGCCAGCAGCCCCGTTAGCGGGAGAAGCACCGGGGAGCTGTTTTTT. This chain connects TRBV7-8 to TRBJ2-2; 9 bases map to TRBD2. Germline V lookup: CDR1 SGHVS, CDR2 FQNEAQ. This CDR3 contains 16 residues. J lost 4 bases, V lost 5 bases, and 8 bases had no gene match.

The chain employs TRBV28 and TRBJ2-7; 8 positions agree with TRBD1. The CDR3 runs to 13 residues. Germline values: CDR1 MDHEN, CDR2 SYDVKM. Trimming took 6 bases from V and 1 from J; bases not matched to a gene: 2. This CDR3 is CASRTGVSYEQYF. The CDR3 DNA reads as TGTGCCAGCAGGACAGGGGTGTCCTACGAGCAGTACTTC.

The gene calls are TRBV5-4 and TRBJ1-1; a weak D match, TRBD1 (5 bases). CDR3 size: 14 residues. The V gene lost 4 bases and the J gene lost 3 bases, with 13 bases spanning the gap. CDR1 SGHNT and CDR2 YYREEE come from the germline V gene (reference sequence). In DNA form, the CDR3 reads TGTGCCAGCAGCCCCTGGGGGGGGGACACTGAAGCTTTCTTT. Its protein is CASSPWGGDTEAFF.

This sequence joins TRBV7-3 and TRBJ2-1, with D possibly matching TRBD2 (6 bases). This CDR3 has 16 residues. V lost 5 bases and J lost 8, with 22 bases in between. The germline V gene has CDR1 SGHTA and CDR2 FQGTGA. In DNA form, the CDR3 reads TGTGCCAGCAGCGGTGCCGGGGTGGGAGGTTCTGATGAGCAGTTCTTC. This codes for CASSGAGVGGSDEQFF.

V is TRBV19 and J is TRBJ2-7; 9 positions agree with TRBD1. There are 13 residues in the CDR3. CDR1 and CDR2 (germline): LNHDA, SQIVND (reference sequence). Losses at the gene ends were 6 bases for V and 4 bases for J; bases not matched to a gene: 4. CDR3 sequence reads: CASRNRGQYEQYF. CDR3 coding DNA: TGTGCCAGTAGGAACAGGGGGCAGTACGAGCAGTACTTC.

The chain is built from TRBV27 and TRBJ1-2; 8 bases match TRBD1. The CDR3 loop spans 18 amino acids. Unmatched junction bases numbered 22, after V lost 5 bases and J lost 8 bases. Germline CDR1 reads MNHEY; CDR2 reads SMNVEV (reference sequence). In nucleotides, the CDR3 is TGTGCCAGCAGTCGCCGGTCCCGGGACAGGCCCCGGCTCAAAGGCTACACCTTC. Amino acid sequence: CASSRRSRDRPRLKGYTF.

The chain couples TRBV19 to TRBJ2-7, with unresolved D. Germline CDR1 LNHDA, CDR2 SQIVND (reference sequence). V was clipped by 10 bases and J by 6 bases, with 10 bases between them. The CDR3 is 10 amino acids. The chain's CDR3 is CAKNNLEQYF. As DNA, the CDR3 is TGTGCCAAAAACAACCTCGAGCAGTACTTC.

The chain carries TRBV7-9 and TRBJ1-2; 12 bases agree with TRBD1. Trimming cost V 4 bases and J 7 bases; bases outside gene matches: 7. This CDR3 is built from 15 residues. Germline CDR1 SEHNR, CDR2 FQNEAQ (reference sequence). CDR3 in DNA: TGTGCCAGCAGCTCGGGACAGGGGGCGCAGAGTGGCTACACCTTC. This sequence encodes CASSSGQGAQSGYTF.

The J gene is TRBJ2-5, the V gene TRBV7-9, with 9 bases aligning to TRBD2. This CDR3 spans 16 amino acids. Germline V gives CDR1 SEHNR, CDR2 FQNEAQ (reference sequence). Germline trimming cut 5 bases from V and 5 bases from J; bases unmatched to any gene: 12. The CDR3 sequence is CASSLNLAGTRETQYF. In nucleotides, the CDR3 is TGTGCCAGCAGCCTAAATCTAGCGGGAACGCGTGAGACCCAGTACTTC.

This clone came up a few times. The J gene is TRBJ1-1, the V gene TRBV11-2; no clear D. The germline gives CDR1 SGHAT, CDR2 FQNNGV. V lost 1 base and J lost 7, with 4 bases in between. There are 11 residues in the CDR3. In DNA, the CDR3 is TGTGCCAGCAGCTTAGGGAGTGAAGCTTTCTTT. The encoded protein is CASSLGSEAFF.

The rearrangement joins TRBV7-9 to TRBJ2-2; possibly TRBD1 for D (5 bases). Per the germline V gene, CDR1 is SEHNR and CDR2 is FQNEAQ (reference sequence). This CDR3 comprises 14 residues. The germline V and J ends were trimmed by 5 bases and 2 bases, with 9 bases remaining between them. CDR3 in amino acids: CASSTTGNTGELFF. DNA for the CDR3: TGTGCCAGCAGCACTACAGGAAACACCGGGGAGCTGTTTTTT.

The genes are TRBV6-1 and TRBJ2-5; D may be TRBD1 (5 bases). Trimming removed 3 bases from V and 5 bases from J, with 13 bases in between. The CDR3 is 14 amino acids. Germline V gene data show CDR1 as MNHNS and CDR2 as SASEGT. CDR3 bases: TGTGCCAGCAGTGACCCAGGGTGGGCGGAGACCCAGTACTTC. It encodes CASSDPGWAETQYF.

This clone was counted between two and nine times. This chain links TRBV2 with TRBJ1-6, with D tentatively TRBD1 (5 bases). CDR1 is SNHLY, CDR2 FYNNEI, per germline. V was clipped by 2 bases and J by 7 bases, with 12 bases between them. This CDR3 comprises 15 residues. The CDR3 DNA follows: TGTGCCAGCAGTGAAACTCACCCAGGGAATTCACCCCTCCACTTT. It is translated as CASSETHPGNSPLHF. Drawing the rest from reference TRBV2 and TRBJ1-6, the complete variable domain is EPEVTQTPSHQVTQMGQEVILRCVPISNHLYFYWYRQILGQKVEFLVSFYNNEISEKSEIFDDQFSVERPDGSNFTLKIRSTKLEDSAMYFCASSETHPGNSPLHFGNGTRLTVT.